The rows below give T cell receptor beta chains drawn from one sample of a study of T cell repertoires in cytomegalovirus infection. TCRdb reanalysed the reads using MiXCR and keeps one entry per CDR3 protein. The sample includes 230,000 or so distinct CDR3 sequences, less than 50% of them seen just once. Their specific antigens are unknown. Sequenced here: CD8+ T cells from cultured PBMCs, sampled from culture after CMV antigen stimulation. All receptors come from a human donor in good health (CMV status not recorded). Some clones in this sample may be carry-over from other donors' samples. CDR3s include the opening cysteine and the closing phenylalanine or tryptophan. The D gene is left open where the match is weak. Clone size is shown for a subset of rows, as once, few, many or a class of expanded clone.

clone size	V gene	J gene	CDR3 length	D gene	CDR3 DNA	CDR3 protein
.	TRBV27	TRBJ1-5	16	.	TGTGCCAGACCCTGGCCCTTTGAGGGCAGCAATCAGCCCCAGCATTTT	CARPWPFEGSNQPQHF
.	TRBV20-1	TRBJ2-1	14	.	TGCAGTGCTAGAGGGGATAACTCTTACAATGAGCAGTTCTTC	CSARGDNSYNEQFF
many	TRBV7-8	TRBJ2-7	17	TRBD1	TGTGCCAGCAGCTGGAGTCCGGGACAGCGAACTAACTACGAGCAGTACTTC	CASSWSPGQRTNYEQYF
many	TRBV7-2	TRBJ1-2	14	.	TGTGCCAGCAGCTCCGACAGGCCTCTATATGGCTACACCTTC	CASSSDRPLYGYTF
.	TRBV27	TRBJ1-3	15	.	TGTGCCAGCAGTTCCACAGGGTCTTCGGAGAACACCATATATTTT	CASSSTGSSENTIYF
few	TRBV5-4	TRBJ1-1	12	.	TGTGCCAGCAGCTTCGGACGGACAGAAGCTTTCTTT	CASSFGRTEAFF
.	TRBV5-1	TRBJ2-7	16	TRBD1	TGCGCCAGCAGCTTGGCCCCGGGACAGCTCCGCTACGAGCAGTACTTC	CASSLAPGQLRYEQYF
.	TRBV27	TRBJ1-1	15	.	TGTGCCAGCAGAGGTTGGACGAGCATGAACACTGAAGCTTTCTTT	CASRGWTSMNTEAFF
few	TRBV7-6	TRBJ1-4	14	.	TGTGCCAGCAGCTTACAGGCTACTAATGAAAAACTGTTTTTT	CASSLQATNEKLFF
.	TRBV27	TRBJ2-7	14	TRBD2	TGTGCCAGCAAACTAGCGGGGGGACCCTACGAGCAGTACTTC	CASKLAGGPYEQYF
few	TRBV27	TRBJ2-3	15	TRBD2	TGTGCCAGCAGTGACGGACTAGCGGGGGGGCCTGCGCAGTATTTT	CASSDGLAGGPAQYF
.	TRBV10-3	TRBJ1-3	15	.	TGTGCCATCAGTGAGAGTAACCCCGGAGGATCCACCATATATTTT	CAISESNPGGSTIYF
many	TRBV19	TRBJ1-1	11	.	TGTGCCAGTATCGGTGGCACTGAAGCTTTCTTT	CASIGGTEAFF
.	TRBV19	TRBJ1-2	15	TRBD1	TGTGCCAGTAGGCCGGGACAGGGCATAAACTATGGCTACACCTTC	CASRPGQGINYGYTF
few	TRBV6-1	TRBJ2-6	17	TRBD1	TGTGCCAGCAACCCCGGACAGGGGGTTCCTGGGGCCAACGTCCTGACTTTC	CASNPGQGVPGANVLTF
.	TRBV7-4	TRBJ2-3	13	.	TGTGCCAGCAGCCGAAGTGAAGCAGATACGCAGTATTTT	CASSRSEADTQYF
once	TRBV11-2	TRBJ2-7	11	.	TGTGCCAGCAGCCCGAGCGGCGAGCAGTACTTC	CASSPSGEQYF
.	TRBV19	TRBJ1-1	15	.	TGTGCCAGTAGTATACCGCGGAGGATGAACACTGAAGCTTTCTTT	CASSIPRRMNTEAFF
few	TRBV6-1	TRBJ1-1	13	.	TGTGCCAGCAAGGAGGGTGAGCCTACTGAAGCTTTCTTT	CASKEGEPTEAFF
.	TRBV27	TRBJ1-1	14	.	TGTGCCAGCAGTTTATATGGTGTGAACACTGAAGCTTTCTTT	CASSLYGVNTEAFF
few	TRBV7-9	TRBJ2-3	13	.	TGTGCCAGCAGCCCCCCGGGGAGAGATACGCAGTATTTT	CASSPPGRDTQYF
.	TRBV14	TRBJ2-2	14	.	TGTGCCAGCAGCCCATACAAGAACACCGGGGAGCTGTTTTTT	CASSPYKNTGELFF
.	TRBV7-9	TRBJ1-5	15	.	TGTGCCAGCAGCTCAACGATTAGCCAGCAAGGGTCCCAGCATTTT	CASSSTISQQGSQHF
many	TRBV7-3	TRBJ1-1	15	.	TGTGCCAGCAGCTTAAGGCAGGGGCCGAACACTGAAGCTTTCTTT	CASSLRQGPNTEAFF
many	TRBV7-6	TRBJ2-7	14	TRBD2	TGTGCCAGCAGCTTAACTAGCGGGAGATACGAGCAGTACTTC	CASSLTSGRYEQYF
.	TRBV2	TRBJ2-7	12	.	TGTGCCAGATCGACAGCCTCCTACGAGCAGTACTTC	CARSTASYEQYF
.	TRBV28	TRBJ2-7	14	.	TGTGCCAGCAGTTTAATGAAGGGAACGGTCGAGCAGTACTTC	CASSLMKGTVEQYF
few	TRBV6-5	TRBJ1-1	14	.	TGTGCCAGCAGTACCCAAGGGTTGAACACTGAAGCTTTCTTT	CASSTQGLNTEAFF